These 31 T cell receptor beta chains were sequenced from one sample in a study of blood T cell repertoires in COVID-19 (dated by TCRdb to about 2020). Libraries were made using the immunoSEQ multiplex PCR assay. TCRdb's version of the immuneACCESS table is confined to in-frame rearrangements and falls short of the full clone set. An unresolved V gene accounts for under half of the shortfall where checked; the remainder is of unknown origin. This sample is represented by more than 85,000 clones; 80% to 95% of them were singletons. The top ten clonotypes cover around 2% of the sample. The sequenced sample consisted of peripheral blood. These receptor sequences come from a woman aged 50 to 60 with COVID-19, enrolled during active disease.

The genes are TRBV9 and TRBJ2-6; D uncertain. This CDR3 spans 14 amino acids. Between the trimmed V and J ends, which lost 4 bases and 5 bases, there was a span of 10 bases. Germline V lookup: CDR1 SGDLS, CDR2 YYNGEE. The CDR3: CASSLSRRANVLTF. CDR3 in DNA: TGTGCCAGCAGCTTATCGCGGAGGGCCAACGTCCTGACTTTC.

This rearrangement joins TRBV19 to TRBJ2-7, with D uncertain. This CDR3 spans 13 amino acids. CDR1 and CDR2 from the germline V gene are LNHDA and SQIVND (reference sequence). V lost 7 bases and J 0 bases, leaving 10 bases between the germline ends. CDR3 bases: TGTGCCAGTATCTTGGCGGACTCCTACGAGCAGTACTTC. This gives the protein CASILADSYEQYF. Full variable domain (missing parts from reference TRBV19 and TRBJ2-7): DGGITQSPKYLFRKEGQNVTLSCEQNLNHDAMYWYRQDPGQGLRLIYYSQIVNDFQKGDIAEGYSVSREKKESFPLTVTSAQKNPTAFYLCASILADSYEQYFGPGTRLTVT.

This sequence joins TRBV5-1 and TRBJ2-5; 9 positions agree with TRBD1. Germline V gene lookup returns CDR1 SGHRS and CDR2 YFSETQ. This CDR3 is built from 17 residues. With 0 bases clipped from V and 4 bases from J, the junction kept 10 bases outside the gene matches. The CDR3 loop reads CASSLGARGTGRETQYF. For the CDR3, the DNA is TGCGCCAGCAGCTTGGGAGCTCGCGGGACAGGGCGAGAGACCCAGTACTTC. The complete variable domain, with remaining parts taken from reference TRBV5-1 and TRBJ2-5, reads KAGVTQTPRYLIKTRGQQVTLSCSPISGHRSVSWYQQTPGQGLQFLFEYFSETQRNKGNFPGRFSGRQFSNSRSEMNVSTLELGDSALYLCASSLGARGTGRETQYFGPGTRLLVL.

The chain joins TRBV19 to TRBJ1-5, with D uncertain. The CDR3 has 14 residues. V was shortened by 6 bases and J by 1 base, with 10 bases between the two germline ends. Germline V gives CDR1 LNHDA, CDR2 SQIVND (reference sequence). The CDR3 DNA reads TGTGCCAGTAGGGTATACACGAGCAATCAGCCCCAGCATTTT. Its translation: CASRVYTSNQPQHF.

The CDR3 loop is CASSLAGGLFDTQYF. CDR3 coding DNA: TGTGCCAGCAGTTTAGCGGGGGGCCTTTTTGATACGCAGTATTTT. This chain connects TRBV28 to TRBJ2-3; 8 bases fit TRBD2. The CDR3 covers 15 residues. Germline assignment: CDR1 MDHEN and CDR2 SYDVKM. V gave up 2 bases and J gave up 6 bases; unmatched junction bases: 7. The entire variable domain, with the rest obtained from reference TRBV28 and TRBJ2-3, is as follows: DVKVTQSSRYLVKRTGEKVFLECVQDMDHENMFWYRQDPGLGLRLIYFSYDVKMKEKGDIPEGYSVSREKKERFSLILESASTNQTSMYLCASSLAGGLFDTQYFGPGTRLTVL.

The rearrangement uses TRBV2 and TRBJ2-2, with TRBD2 as a possible D gene (5 bases). This CDR3 spans 15 amino acids. Trimming stripped 6 bases from V and 1 base from J, with 12 bases between. Germline CDR1 reads SNHLY; CDR2 reads FYNNEI. CDR3 residues: CASRFDYRNTGELFF. The DNA of the CDR3 is TGTGCCAGCAGGTTTGACTACAGGAACACCGGGGAGCTGTTTTTT. Full variable domain (remainder filled in from reference TRBV2 and TRBJ2-2): EPEVTQTPSHQVTQMGQEVILRCVPISNHLYFYWYRQILGQKVEFLVSFYNNEISEKSEIFDDQFSVERPDGSNFTLKIRSTKLEDSAMYFCASRFDYRNTGELFFGEGSRLTVL.

The V gene is TRBV28, the J gene TRBJ2-1; TRBD2 matches 8 bases. This CDR3 is 18 amino acids long. Germline trimming cut 5 bases from V and 1 base from J; bases unmatched to any gene: 13. From germline, CDR1 is MDHEN and CDR2 SYDVKM. This CDR3 is CASSSLLIAGGSYNEQFF. The CDR3, as DNA: TGTGCCAGCAGTAGCCTGCTTATTGCGGGGGGTTCCTACAATGAGCAGTTCTTC. The complete variable domain, with remaining parts taken from reference TRBV28 and TRBJ2-1, reads DVKVTQSSRYLVKRTGEKVFLECVQDMDHENMFWYRQDPGLGLRLIYFSYDVKMKEKGDIPEGYSVSREKKERFSLILESASTNQTSMYLCASSSLLIAGGSYNEQFFGPGTRLTVL.

This chain uses TRBV3-1 (or the pseudogene TRBV3-2) with TRBJ2-7; TRBD1 aligns across 7 bases. Trimming took 6 bases from V and 2 from J; bases not matched to a gene: 7. The CDR3 totals 14 residues. The germline gives CDR1 LGHDT, CDR2 YNNKEL (reference sequence). The CDR3 reads CASSRQGRAYEQYV. The DNA of the CDR3 is TGTGCCAGCAGTAGACAGGGCAGAGCCTACGAGCAGTACGTC.

The V gene is TRBV11-2, the J gene TRBJ1-5; the D is unclear. The germline CDR1 and CDR2 sequences are SGHAT and FQNNGV. CDR3 size: 13 residues. The ends were cut back, 4 bases at V and 5 bases at J, with 9 bases in the middle. CDR3 sequence reads: CASSYSNYQPQHF. The DNA of the CDR3 is TGTGCCAGCAGCTACAGTAACTATCAGCCCCAGCATTTT.

V gene TRBV9 combines with J gene TRBJ1-6; D is perhaps TRBD1 (5 bases). Between the trimmed V and J ends, which lost 0 bases and 5 bases, there was a span of 12 bases. CDR3 length equals 16 residues. Germline V lookup: CDR1 SGDLS, CDR2 YYNGEE. CDR3 nucleotides: TGTGCCAGCAGCGTAGGTGCGGGGGGTCATAATTCACCCCTCCACTTT. It translates to CASSVGAGGHNSPLHF. Supplemented by reference TRBV9 and TRBJ1-6, the full variable domain reads DSGVTQTPKHLITATGQRVTLRCSPRSGDLSVYWYQQSLDQGLQFLIQYYNGEERAKGNILERFSAQQFPDLHSELNLSSLELGDSALYFCASSVGAGGHNSPLHFGNGTRLTVT.

V gene TRBV18 combines with J gene TRBJ1-5; the D is unclear. The CDR3 contains 15 residues. The V gene's germline CDR1 is KGHSH and CDR2 LQKENI. V was trimmed by 0 bases and J by 3 bases, leaving 9 bases between them. CDR3 DNA sequence: TGTGCCAGCTCACCACCCGGGAGAACCAATCAGCCCCAGCATTTT. It is translated as CASSPPGRTNQPQHF.

The chain has TRBV6-5 and TRBJ1-1; 7 positions match TRBD1. Trimming removed 5 bases from V and 4 bases from J; junction bases left unmatched: 10. The CDR3 is 15 amino acids. From germline, CDR1 is MNHEY and CDR2 SVGAGI. DNA of the CDR3: TGTGCCAGCAGTCCTTTGACAGGGAAGGGCACTGAAGCTTTCTTT. Its translation is CASSPLTGKGTEAFF.

CDR3 bases: TGTGCCAGTAGTGCCTGGACATATGGCTACACCTTC. Its translation is CASSAWTYGYTF. This chain uses TRBV19 with TRBJ1-2; tentative D call: TRBD1 (5 bases). The length of the CDR3 is 12 residues. Trimming left V 5 bases short and J 5 bases short, with 9 bases between. In germline, CDR1 is LNHDA, CDR2 SQIVND (reference sequence). The full variable domain, completed using reference TRBV19 and TRBJ1-2, is DGGITQSPKYLFRKEGQNVTLSCEQNLNHDAMYWYRQDPGQGLRLIYYSQIVNDFQKGDIAEGYSVSREKKESFPLTVTSAQKNPTAFYLCASSAWTYGYTFGSGTRLTVV.

V is TRBV12-3 or TRBV12-4 and J is TRBJ1-2, with D unclear. V dropped 8 bases and J dropped 7 bases, with 17 bases sitting between them. The CDR3 has 13 residues. Written as DNA, the CDR3 is TGTGCCAGCCACCAGTCCCGGGCGGGTGGCTACACCTTC. This codes for CASHQSRAGGYTF.

The chain has TRBV14 and TRBJ1-1; D might be TRBD1 (6 bases). CDR1 is SGHDN and CDR2 is FVKESK in the germline V gene. The germline V and J ends were trimmed by 3 bases and 1 base, with 9 bases remaining between them. There are 14 residues in the CDR3. CDR3 DNA: TGTGCCAGCAGCCAGCAGGGGTGGAACACTGAAGCTTTCTTT. This codes for CASSQQGWNTEAFF.

The chain has TRBV11-2 and TRBJ1-4; D unclear. This CDR3 is 11 amino acids long. The V and J ends lost 5 bases and 8 bases respectively, with 6 bases between them. Germline-derived CDR1 and CDR2 are SGHAT and FQNNGV. The CDR3 sequence is CASSVGEKLFF. The CDR3 region has the DNA TGTGCCAGCAGCGTGGGCGAAAAACTGTTTTTT.

The rearrangement uses TRBV5-6 and TRBJ2-1, with 9 bases identical to TRBD2. This CDR3 has 17 residues. Germline CDR1 is SGHDT and CDR2 is YYEEEE. The trim removed 1 base at V and 4 bases at J, leaving 9 bases unmatched. CDR3 sequence reads: CASSLRIGAGGYNEQFF. The CDR3, as DNA: TGTGCCAGCAGCTTGCGAATCGGAGCGGGGGGATACAATGAGCAGTTCTTC. The full variable domain, its missing parts supplied by reference TRBV5-6 and TRBJ2-1, is DAGVTQSPTHLIKTRGQQVTLRCSPKSGHDTVSWYQQALGQGPQFIFQYYEEEERQRGNFPDRFSGHQFPNYSSELNVNALLLGDSALYLCASSLRIGAGGYNEQFFGPGTRLTVL.

The rearrangement links TRBV28 to TRBJ2-2; D is unclear. The CDR3 sequence is 11 residues long. The V end was cut by 3 bases, the J end by 8 bases, with 4 bases between. Germline V lookup: CDR1 MDHEN, CDR2 SYDVKM. DNA for the CDR3: TGTGCCAGCAGTTTCCCTGGGGAGCTGTTTTTT. This translates into CASSFPGELFF.

CDR3 in amino acids: CASSQFSGGVTGELFF. CDR3 in DNA: TGCGCCAGCAGCCAATTTAGCGGGGGGGTCACCGGGGAGCTGTTTTTT. This chain links TRBV4-3 with TRBJ2-2; 11 bases map to TRBD2. The trim removed 2 bases at V and 4 bases at J, leaving 3 bases unmatched. This CDR3 region has 16 residues. The germline gives CDR1 LGHNA, CDR2 YSLEER.

This clone appeared once. CDR3 DNA sequence: TGTGCCAGCAGCCCCGGGAGAGACCGAAGCTCCTATAATTCACCCCTCCACTTT. This gives the protein CASSPGRDRSSYNSPLHF. The chain couples TRBV2 to TRBJ1-6; D is ambiguous. This CDR3 contains 18 residues. Trimming removed 6 bases from V and 0 bases from J, with 18 bases in between. Germline loops: CDR1 SNHLY, CDR2 FYNNEI. Drawing the rest from reference TRBV2 and TRBJ1-6, the complete variable domain is EPEVTQTPSHQVTQMGQEVILRCVPISNHLYFYWYRQILGQKVEFLVSFYNNEISEKSEIFDDQFSVERPDGSNFTLKIRSTKLEDSAMYFCASSPGRDRSSYNSPLHFGNGTRLTVT.

The CDR3 sequence: CASSSVQGAWSNQPQHF. The CDR3 DNA sequence: TGTGCCAGCAGTTCGGTTCAGGGGGCATGGAGCAATCAGCCCCAGCATTTT. This sequence joins TRBV28 and TRBJ1-5; 8 nucleotides line up with TRBD1. The CDR3 length is 17 residues. V was clipped by 4 bases and J by 1 base; unmatched bases: 9. Germline CDR1 MDHEN, CDR2 SYDVKM.

CDR3 nucleotide sequence: TGTGCCAGCAGTGAAGCCGGGGATCCGCTTAATTCACCCCTCCACTTT. Translation gives CASSEAGDPLNSPLHF. The chain joins TRBV2 to TRBJ1-6; D is undetermined. The CDR3 totals 16 residues. CDR1 is SNHLY and CDR2 is FYNNEI in the germline V gene. V lost 0 bases and J 6 bases, leaving 12 bases between the germline ends.

This chain connects TRBV19 to TRBJ1-3; 7 bases agree with TRBD1. The CDR3 is 16 residues long. V shed 4 bases, J shed 2 bases, and the junction held 8 bases outside the gene matches. CDR1 is LNHDA and CDR2 is SQIVND in the germline V gene (reference sequence). CDR3 sequence reads: CASSSYRGKPGNTIYF. In DNA form, the CDR3 reads TGTGCCAGTAGTAGTTACAGGGGTAAACCTGGAAACACCATATATTTT.

The rearrangement joins TRBV27 to TRBJ1-2, with D perhaps TRBD1 (5 bases). This CDR3 is built from 13 residues. Germline-derived CDR1 and CDR2 are MNHEY and SMNVEV (reference sequence). The V end was cut by 6 bases, the J end by 8 bases, with 16 bases between. CDR3 region: CASSRGTSEGYTF. The CDR3 nucleotides read TGTGCCAGCAGCCGGGGGACGTCCGAGGGCTACACCTTC.

V gene TRBV12-3 or TRBV12-4 combines with J gene TRBJ1-3; D is possibly TRBD1 (5 bases). The CDR3 consists of 11 residues. The CDR3 DNA follows: TGTGCGGGGGGGAATGGAAACACCATATATTTT. Protein product: CAGGNGNTIYF.

V gene TRBV19 combines with J gene TRBJ1-2; 11 bases line up with TRBD1. In germline, CDR1 is LNHDA, CDR2 SQIVND (reference sequence). The CDR3 has 16 amino acids. The V gene end was trimmed by 6 bases and the J gene end by 6 bases; junction bases not matched to a gene: 12. The CDR3 sequence is CASSQILGTGGNGYTF. Here the CDR3 DNA reads TGTGCCAGTAGCCAAATACTCGGGACAGGGGGAAATGGCTACACCTTC.

The J gene is TRBJ2-7, the V gene TRBV14, with 8 bases aligning to TRBD1. The germline gives CDR1 SGHDN, CDR2 FVKESK. The CDR3 is made up of 15 amino acids. Trimming cost V 1 base and J 4 bases; bases outside gene matches: 6. For the CDR3, the DNA is TGTGCCAGCAGCCAAGCACAGGGGGTCGGGTACGAGCAGTACGTC. This sequence encodes CASSQAQGVGYEQYV.

Note on this clone: Other DNA sequences in this specimen translate into the identical CDR3. The V gene is TRBV9, the J gene TRBJ2-3; no reliable D call. The CDR3 has 15 amino acids. V lost 0 bases and J 0 bases, leaving 8 bases between the germline ends. Germline-derived CDR1 and CDR2 are SGDLS and YYNGEE. The CDR3, as DNA: TGTGCCAGCAGCGTAGAAGACACGAGCACAGATACGCAGTATTTT. This encodes CASSVEDTSTDTQYF.

The V gene is TRBV28, the J gene TRBJ1-1, with a tentative D call TRBD1 (5 bases). Germline lookup yields CDR1 MDHEN and CDR2 SYDVKM. Trimming pared 6 bases from V and 5 bases from J, leaving 13 bases between. The CDR3 extends over 13 amino acids. The chain's CDR3 is CASRPTALTEAFF. The DNA for the CDR3 is TGTGCCAGCAGACCGACAGCCCTTACTGAAGCTTTCTTT.

This clone is a singleton in its sample. J is TRBJ1-1 and V is TRBV30; TRBD1 matches 9 bases. Germline lookup yields CDR1 GTSNPN and CDR2 SVGIG (reference sequence). Trimming removed 0 bases from V and 5 bases from J; junction bases left unmatched: 1. The CDR3 length is 13 residues. Written as DNA, the CDR3 is TGTGCCTGGAGTGTAGACAGGGGGACTGAAGCTTTCTTT. Protein product: CAWSVDRGTEAFF.

J is TRBJ2-7 and V is TRBV2; D gene unclear. Trimming stripped 5 bases from V and 3 bases from J, with 14 bases between. This CDR3 has 14 amino acids. Germline CDR1 and CDR2: SNHLY and FYNNEI. The CDR3 loop is CASSPRPVLYEQYV. For the CDR3, the DNA is TGTGCCAGCAGTCCTAGACCGGTTCTCTACGAGCAGTACGTC.